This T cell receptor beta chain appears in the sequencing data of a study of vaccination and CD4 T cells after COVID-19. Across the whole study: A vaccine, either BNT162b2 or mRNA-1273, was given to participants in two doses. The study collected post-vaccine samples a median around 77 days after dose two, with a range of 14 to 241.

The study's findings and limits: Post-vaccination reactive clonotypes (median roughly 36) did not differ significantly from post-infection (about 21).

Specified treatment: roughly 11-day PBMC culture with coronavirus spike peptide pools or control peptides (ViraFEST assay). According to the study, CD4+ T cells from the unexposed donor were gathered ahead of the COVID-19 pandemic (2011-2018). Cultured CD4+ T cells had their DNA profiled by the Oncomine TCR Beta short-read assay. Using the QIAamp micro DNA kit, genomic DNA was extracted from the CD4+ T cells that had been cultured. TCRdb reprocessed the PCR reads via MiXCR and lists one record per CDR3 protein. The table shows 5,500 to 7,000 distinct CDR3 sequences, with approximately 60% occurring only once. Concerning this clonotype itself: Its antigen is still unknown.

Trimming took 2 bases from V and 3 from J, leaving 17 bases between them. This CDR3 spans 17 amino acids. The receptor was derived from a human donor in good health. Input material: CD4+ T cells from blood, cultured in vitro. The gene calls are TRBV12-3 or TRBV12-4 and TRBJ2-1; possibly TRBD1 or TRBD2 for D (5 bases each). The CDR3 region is CASSLSGAPARYNEQFF. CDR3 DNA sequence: TGTGCCAGCAGTTTATCCGGGGCCCCGGCCCGCTACAATGAGCAGTTCTTC.